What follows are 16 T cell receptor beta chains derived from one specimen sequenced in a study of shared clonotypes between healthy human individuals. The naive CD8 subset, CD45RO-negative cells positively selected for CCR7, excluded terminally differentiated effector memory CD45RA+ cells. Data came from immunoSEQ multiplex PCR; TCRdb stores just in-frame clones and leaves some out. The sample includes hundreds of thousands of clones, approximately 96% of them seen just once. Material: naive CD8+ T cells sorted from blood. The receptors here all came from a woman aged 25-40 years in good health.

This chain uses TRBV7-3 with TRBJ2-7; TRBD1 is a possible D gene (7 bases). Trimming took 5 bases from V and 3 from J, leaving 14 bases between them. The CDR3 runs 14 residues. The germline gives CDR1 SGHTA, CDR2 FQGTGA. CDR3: CASSQGGSYYEQYF. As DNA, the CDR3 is TGTGCCAGCAGCCAGGGGGGTTCCTACTACGAGCAGTACTTC.

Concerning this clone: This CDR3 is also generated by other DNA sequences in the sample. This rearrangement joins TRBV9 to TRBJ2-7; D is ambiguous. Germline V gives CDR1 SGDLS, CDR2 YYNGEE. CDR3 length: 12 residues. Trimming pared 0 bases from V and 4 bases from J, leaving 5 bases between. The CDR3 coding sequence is TGTGCCAGCAGCGTAGACGGGTACGAGCAGTACTTC. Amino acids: CASSVDGYEQYF.

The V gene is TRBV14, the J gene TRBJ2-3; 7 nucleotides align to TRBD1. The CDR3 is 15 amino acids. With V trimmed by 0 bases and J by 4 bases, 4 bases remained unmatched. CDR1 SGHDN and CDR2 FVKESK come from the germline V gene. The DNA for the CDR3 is TGTGCCAGCAGCCAAGATCCGACAGGGCCAGATACGCAGTATTTT. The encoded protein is CASSQDPTGPDTQYF.

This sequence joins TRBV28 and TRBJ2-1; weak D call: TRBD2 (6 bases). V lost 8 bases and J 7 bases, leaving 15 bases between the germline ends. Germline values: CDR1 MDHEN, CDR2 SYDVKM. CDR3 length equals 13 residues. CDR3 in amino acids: CASDIGGRNEQFF. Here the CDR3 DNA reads TGTGCCAGCGACATAGGAGGGCGTAATGAGCAGTTCTTC.

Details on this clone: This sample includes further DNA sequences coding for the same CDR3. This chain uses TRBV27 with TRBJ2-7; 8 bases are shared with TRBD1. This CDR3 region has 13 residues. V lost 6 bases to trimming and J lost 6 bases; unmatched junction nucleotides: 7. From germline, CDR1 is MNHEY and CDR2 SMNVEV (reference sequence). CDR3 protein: CASSLSTGAEQYF. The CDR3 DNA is TGTGCCAGCAGCCTGTCGACAGGGGCCGAGCAGTACTTC.

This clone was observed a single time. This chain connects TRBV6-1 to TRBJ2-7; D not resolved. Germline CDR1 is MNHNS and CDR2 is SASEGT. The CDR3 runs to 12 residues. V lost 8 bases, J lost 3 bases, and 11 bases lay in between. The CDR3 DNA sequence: TGTGCCAGCCTCGGAAGCCTCTACGAGCAGTACTTC. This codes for CASLGSLYEQYF.

The CDR3 reads CASSQEVGAGALQETQYF. CDR3 coding DNA: TGTGCCAGCAGCCAAGAAGTCGGAGCGGGAGCGTTGCAAGAGACCCAGTACTTC. V usage is TRBV14 and J usage is TRBJ2-5; 8 bases fit TRBD2. This CDR3 is built from 18 residues. Germline assignment: CDR1 SGHDN and CDR2 FVKESK. The junction had 11 bases not matched to a gene; V was cut back by 0 bases and J by 2 bases.

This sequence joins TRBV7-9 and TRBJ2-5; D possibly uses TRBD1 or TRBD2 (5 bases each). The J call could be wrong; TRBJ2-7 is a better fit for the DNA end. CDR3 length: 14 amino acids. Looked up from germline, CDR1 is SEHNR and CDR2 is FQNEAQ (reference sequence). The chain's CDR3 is CASSLVGDVYEQYF. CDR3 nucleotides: TGTGCCAGCAGCTTAGTGGGGGACGTCTACGAGCAGTACTTC.

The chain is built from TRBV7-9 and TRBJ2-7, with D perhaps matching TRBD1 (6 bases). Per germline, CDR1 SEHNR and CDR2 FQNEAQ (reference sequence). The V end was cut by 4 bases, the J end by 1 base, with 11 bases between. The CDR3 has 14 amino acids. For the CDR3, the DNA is TGTGCCAGCAGCTCAGGGGATGGGTCCTACGAGCAGTACTTC. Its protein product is CASSSGDGSYEQYF.

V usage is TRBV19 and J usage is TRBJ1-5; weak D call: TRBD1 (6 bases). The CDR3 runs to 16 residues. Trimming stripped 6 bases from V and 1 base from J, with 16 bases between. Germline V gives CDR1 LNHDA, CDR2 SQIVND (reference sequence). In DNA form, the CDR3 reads TGTGCCAGTAGACTTTTTGGACAGCTGAGCAATCAGCCCCAGCATTTT. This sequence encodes CASRLFGQLSNQPQHF. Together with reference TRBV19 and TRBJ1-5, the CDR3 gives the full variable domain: DGGITQSPKYLFRKEGQNVTLSCEQNLNHDAMYWYRQDPGQGLRLIYYSQIVNDFQKGDIAEGYSVSREKKESFPLTVTSAQKNPTAFYLCASRLFGQLSNQPQHFGDGTRLSIL.

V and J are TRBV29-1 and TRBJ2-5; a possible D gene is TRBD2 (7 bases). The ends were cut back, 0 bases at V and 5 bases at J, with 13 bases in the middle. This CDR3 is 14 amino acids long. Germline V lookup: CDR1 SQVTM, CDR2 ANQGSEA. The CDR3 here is CSVEDEGGGETQYF. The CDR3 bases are TGCAGCGTTGAAGATGAGGGAGGGGGGGAGACCCAGTACTTC.

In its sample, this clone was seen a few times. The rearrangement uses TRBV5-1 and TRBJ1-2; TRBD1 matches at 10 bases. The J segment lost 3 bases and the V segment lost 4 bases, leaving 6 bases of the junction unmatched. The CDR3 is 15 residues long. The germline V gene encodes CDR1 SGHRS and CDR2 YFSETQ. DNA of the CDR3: TGCGCCAGCAGCAGGGGACAGGGGATGGACTATGGCTACACCTTC. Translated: CASSRGQGMDYGYTF.

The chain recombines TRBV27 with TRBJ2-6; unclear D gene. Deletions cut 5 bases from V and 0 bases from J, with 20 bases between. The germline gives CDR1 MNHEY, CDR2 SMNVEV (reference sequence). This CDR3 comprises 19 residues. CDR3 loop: CASSDVERHRSSGANVLTF. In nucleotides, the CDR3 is TGTGCCAGCAGTGACGTAGAAAGGCATAGAAGCTCTGGGGCCAACGTCCTGACTTTC.

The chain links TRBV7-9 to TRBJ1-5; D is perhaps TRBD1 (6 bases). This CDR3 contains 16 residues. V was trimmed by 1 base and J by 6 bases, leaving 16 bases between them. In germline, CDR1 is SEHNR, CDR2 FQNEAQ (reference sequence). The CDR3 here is CASSLGGRGLGQPQHF. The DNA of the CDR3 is TGTGCCAGCAGCTTAGGTGGTCGGGGGCTAGGTCAGCCCCAGCATTTT.

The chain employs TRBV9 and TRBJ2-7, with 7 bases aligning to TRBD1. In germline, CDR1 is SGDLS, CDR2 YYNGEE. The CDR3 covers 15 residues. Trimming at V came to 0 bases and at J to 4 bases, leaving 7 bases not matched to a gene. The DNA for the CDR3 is TGTGCCAGCAGCGTAGCCCAGGACAGGCGGTACGAGCAGTACTTC. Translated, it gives CASSVAQDRRYEQYF.

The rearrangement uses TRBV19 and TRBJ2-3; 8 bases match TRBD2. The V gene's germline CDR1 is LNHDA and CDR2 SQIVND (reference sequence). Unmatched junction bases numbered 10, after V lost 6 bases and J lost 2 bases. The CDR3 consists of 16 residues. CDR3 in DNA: TGTGCCAGTAGCCCTACCCAACTAGCGGCCACAGATACGCAGTATTTT. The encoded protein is CASSPTQLAATDTQYF.